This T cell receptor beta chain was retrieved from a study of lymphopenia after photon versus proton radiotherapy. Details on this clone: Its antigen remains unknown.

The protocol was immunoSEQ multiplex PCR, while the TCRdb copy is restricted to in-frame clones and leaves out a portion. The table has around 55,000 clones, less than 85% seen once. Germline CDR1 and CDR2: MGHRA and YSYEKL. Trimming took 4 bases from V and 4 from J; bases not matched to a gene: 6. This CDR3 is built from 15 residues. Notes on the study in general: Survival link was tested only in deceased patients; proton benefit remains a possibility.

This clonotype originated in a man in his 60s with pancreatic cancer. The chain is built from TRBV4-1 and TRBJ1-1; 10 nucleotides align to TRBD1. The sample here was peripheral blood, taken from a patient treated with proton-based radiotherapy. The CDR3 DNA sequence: TGCGCCAGCAGCCGGGACAGGGGCGCTGTCACTGAAGCTTTCTTT. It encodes CASSRDRGAVTEAFF.